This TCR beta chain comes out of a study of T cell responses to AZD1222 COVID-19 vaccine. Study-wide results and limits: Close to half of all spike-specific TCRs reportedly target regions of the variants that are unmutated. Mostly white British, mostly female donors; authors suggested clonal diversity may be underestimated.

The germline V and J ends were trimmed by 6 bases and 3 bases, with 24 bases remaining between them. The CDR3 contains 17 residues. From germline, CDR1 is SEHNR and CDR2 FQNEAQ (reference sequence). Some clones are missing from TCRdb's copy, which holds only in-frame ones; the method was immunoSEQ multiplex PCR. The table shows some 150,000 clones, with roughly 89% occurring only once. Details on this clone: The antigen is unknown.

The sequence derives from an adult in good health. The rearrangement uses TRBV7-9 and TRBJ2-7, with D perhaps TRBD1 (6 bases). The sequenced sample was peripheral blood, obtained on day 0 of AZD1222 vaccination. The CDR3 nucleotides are TGTGCCAGCAGTCTGGAATTCGGACAGAGCCAGATCTACGAGCAGTACTTC. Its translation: CASSLEFGQSQIYEQYF.